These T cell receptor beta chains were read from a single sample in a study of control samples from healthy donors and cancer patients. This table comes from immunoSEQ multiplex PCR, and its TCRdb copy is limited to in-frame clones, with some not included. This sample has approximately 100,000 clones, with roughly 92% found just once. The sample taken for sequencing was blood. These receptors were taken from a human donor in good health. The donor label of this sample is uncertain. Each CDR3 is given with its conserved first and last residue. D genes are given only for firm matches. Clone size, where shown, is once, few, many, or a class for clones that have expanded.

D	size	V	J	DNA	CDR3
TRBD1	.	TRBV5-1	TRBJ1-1	TGCGCCAGCAGCTTGGTAGGCAGGGGGCATTTGGATGAAGCTTTCTTT	CASSLVGRGHLDEAFF
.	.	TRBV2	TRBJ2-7	TGTGCCAGCAGTGAACGGTCAACAGACCTTCAGCAGTACTTC	CASSERSTDLQQYF
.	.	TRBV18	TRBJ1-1	TGTGCCAGCTCCCAGGACTCGGACACTGAAGCTTTCTTT	CASSQDSDTEAFF
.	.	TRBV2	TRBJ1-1	TGTGCCAGCAGCCCGGGACAACGATACACTGAAGCTTTCTTT	CASSPGQRYTEAFF
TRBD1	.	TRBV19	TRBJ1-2	TGTGCCAGTAGTCCCATAAATCCTGACAGGGTCTATGGCTACACCTTC	CASSPINPDRVYGYTF
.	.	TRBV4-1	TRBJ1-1	TGCGCCAGCAGCCAAGAACTCTTCTCACAAGCTTTCTTT	CASSQELFSQAFF
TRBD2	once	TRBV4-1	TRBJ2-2	TGCGCCAGCAGCCTTAGCGGGGGGGAGACCGGGGAGCTGTTTTTT	CASSLSGGETGELFF
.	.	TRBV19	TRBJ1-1	TGTGCCAGTAGTACCCTCCCGGGTAGAGTGAACACTGAAGCTTTCTTT	CASSTLPGRVNTEAFF
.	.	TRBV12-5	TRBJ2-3	TGTGCTAGTGGTTTGGAGATAGATACGCAGTATTTT	CASGLEIDTQYF
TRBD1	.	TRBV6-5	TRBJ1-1	TGTGCCAGCAGTTATTACGATACAGGGGCTAACACTGAAGCTTTCTTT	CASSYYDTGANTEAFF
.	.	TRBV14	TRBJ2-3	TGTGCCAGCAGCCCACAGGGTCCCCCAGATACGCAGTATTTT	CASSPQGPPDTQYF
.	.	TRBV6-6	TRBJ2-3	TGTGCCAGCAGTGGGGAACAGGGAATCACAGATACGCAGTATTTT	CASSGEQGITDTQYF
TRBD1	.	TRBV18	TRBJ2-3	TGTGCCAGCTCACTATCACCGGGACAGATAAGCACAGATACGCAGTATTTT	CASSLSPGQISTDTQYF
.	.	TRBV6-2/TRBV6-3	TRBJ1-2	TGTGCCAGCAGCCTACAGTCCTCCTACGGCTACACCTTC	CASSLQSSYGYTF
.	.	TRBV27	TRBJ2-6	TGTGCCAGCGGACCATCCGTCCTCTCTGGGGCCAACGTCCTGACTTTC	CASGPSVLSGANVLTF
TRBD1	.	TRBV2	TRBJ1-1	TGTGCCAGCCAGTTCGGGGCAGGGGGAATATCGGGAGCTTTCTTT	CASQFGAGGISGAFF
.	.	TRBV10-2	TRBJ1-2	TGCGCCAGCAGTGAGGCGGACGGAGGCTACACCTTC	CASSEADGGYTF
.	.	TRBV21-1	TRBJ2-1	TGTGCCAGCAGCAATGGCAGCTACAATGAGCAGTTCTTC	CASSNGSYNEQFF
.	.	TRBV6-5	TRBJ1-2	TGTGCCAGCAGCCACCCGGGGGGGGGCTACACCTTC	CASSHPGGGYTF
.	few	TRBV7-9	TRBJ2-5	TGTGCCAGCAGCCGCCTCACTAACCGACTCGCCGCCCAAGAGACCCAGTACTTC	CASSRLTNRLAAQETQYF
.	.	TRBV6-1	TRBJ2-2	TGTGCCAGCAGTGAAGCGTTGGCAGGGAACACCGGGGAGCTGTTTTTT	CASSEALAGNTGELFF
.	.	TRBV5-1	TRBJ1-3	TGCGCCAGCAGCGGAGGAAACACCATATATTTT	CASSGGNTIYF
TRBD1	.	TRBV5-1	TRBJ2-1	TGCGCCAGCAGCTACCGGGACAGGTCACACAATGAGCAGTTCTTC	CASSYRDRSHNEQFF
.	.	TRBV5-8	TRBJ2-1	TGTGCCAGCAGCTCCGGGTTCAGCTCCTACAATGAGCAGTTCTTC	CASSSGFSSYNEQFF
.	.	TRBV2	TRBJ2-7	TGTGCCAGCAGTGAAGCCGAGGGGAATCTCTACGAGCAGTACTTC	CASSEAEGNLYEQYF
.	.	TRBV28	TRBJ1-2	TGTGCCAGCTTTCCTAGGGGGTCACACTATGGCTACACCTTC	CASFPRGSHYGYTF
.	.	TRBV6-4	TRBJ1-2	TGTGCCAGCAGCCACTATGGCTACACCTTC	CASSHYGYTF
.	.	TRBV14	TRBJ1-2	TGTGCCAGCAGCCAAGATACCTGGCCGGGTTATGGCTACACCTTC	CASSQDTWPGYGYTF
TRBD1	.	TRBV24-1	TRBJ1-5	TGTGCCACCAGTCCAGGGGGCGAGAGAAATCAGCCCCAGCATTTT	CATSPGGERNQPQHF
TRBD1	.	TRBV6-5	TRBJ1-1	TGTGCCACCCGGACAGGTTTTTCTTCTGAAGCTTTCTTT	CATRTGFSSEAFF
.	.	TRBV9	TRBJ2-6	TGTGCCAGCAGCGTAAGCTCTGGGGCCAACGTCCTGACTTTC	CASSVSSGANVLTF
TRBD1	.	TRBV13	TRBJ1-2	TGTGCCAGCAGCCTTCCGGGACAGGGAGGGTACACCTTC	CASSLPGQGGYTF
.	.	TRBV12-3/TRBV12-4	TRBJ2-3	TGTGCCAGCAGGTTGGGGGATACGCAGTATTTT	CASRLGDTQYF